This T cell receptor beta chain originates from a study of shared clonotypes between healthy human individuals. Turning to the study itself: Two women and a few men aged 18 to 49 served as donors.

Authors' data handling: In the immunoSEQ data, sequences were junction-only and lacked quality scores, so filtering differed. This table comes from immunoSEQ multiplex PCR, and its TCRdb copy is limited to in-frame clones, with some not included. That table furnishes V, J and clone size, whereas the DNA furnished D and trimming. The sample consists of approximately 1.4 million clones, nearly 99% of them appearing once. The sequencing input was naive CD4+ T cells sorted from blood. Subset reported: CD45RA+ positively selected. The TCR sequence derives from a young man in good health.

The CDR3 region has the DNA TGTGCCAGCAGCTTCACCCCGGCGGGGACTAATGAAAAACTGTTTTTT. The encoded protein is CASSFTPAGTNEKLFF. J is TRBJ1-4 and V is TRBV9; D not certain. V was trimmed by 4 bases and J by 2 bases, leaving 15 bases between them. The CDR3 covers 16 residues. CDR1 is SGDLS, CDR2 YYNGEE, per germline.